This TCR beta chain was found in a study of T cells in Graves' hyperthyroidism and ophthalmopathy (dated by TCRdb to 2018 to 2020). About the investigation overall: Peripheral blood was collected at initial diagnosis, before any treatment. After sampling, hyperthyroidism patients received methimazole starting at 30 mg daily, and ophthalmopathy patients received high-dose intravenous methylprednisolone. According to the paper, TCR Vbeta CDR3 sequencing was carried out on 135 peripheral blood samples, which came from under 50 ophthalmopathy, roughly 75 hyperthyroidism and roughly 17 progressor patients. The study also compared thyroid tissue and blood T-cell repertoires from a handful of Graves' hyperthyroidism patients. Whether ophthalmopathy could be predicted prospectively was tested in an independent validation cohort made up of roughly 20 hyperthyroidism patients plus 17 patients who later progressed to ophthalmopathy. To identify distinguishing TCR V-J signatures, a discovery cohort of about a hundred patients was used, comprising under 45 with Graves' ophthalmopathy and some 60 with stable Graves' hyperthyroidism. The 100 discovery patients were randomly divided into training and test sets at a 7:3 ratio. Findings and caveats that apply to the study as a whole: No statistical method was used to fix the sample size in advance, and group allocation was not hidden from the investigators. A 13 V-J signature model separated ophthalmopathy from stable hyperthyroidism, with nearly 90% sensitivity and 81.08% specificity in cross-validation and 80%/75% in testing. During validation, the model predicted progression to ophthalmopathy a median of around six months ahead of onset, with almost 71% sensitivity and more than 72% specificity. Most expanded thyroid clonotypes (frequency above 0.001) were also found in blood, which suggests that blood repertoires may mirror thyroid immune responses.

As for this clonotype: Its binding antigen is unknown. No clone much larger than this one lies a single base away; base qualities are absent.

Amplification of TCR beta CDR3 regions was carried out from RNA transcripts. A first-round RT-PCR of the TCR CDR3 used the HTBI primer set with the Qiagen OneStep RT-PCR kit. Libraries were constructed in a second round of multiplex PCR, after which size selection and purification were performed. Paired-end sequencing of the libraries was performed with 100 bp reads on an Illumina HiSeq2000. In the original analysis: Raw data were processed with SOAPnuke, discarding reads with adapters, uncalled bases, mean Phred below 15, or no exact constant-primer or identifier match. High-quality paired reads were merged with COPE v1.2.5, and unique nucleotide sequences were defined as clonotypes. MiTCR v1.1 was used to align clonotypes to the IMGT TRBV, TRBD and TRBJ reference segments. Analysis was restricted to V-J combinations with a frequency above 0.0001, which covered 99.2% of repertoires. The TCS score was defined as the ratio of F50 (clonal expansion) to E x V (chaos), calculated using BLOSUM62-based TCRdist between CDR3 peptides within each V-J. Welch's t-statistics and random forest reduced fewer than 550 V-J features to 13, which were used in a naive Bayes classifier (R e1071). Thyroid-blood repertoire similarity was quantified with the Morisita-Horn index. The raw public reads went through TCRdb reprocessing: fastp at Q25, MiXCR clone calling, in-frame beta chains kept. Every CDR3 protein is listed once, alongside the most common genes and DNA of its rows. The V and J calls were not made by the authors but by TCRdb's processing. Across this sample there are around 760,000 distinct CDR3 sequences, with roughly a third seen only once. Of the sample, about a third falls within the top ten clones.

Stable Graves' hyperthyroidism was defined as no progression to ophthalmopathy during 18 months of follow-up. Hyperthyroidism patients were newly diagnosed, had a disease duration of under 2 months, and were aged 18 to 65 years. Exclusion was applied to patients with uncontrolled infections, other autoimmune diseases, pregnancy or lactation. Diagnoses were based on clinical symptoms, serum thyroxine and TRAb, thyroid ultrasound and orbital computed tomography. PBMCs were separated from 10 ml of fresh peripheral blood using Ficoll-Paque density gradient centrifugation. Total RNA was extracted with Trizol reagent, and quality was checked on an Agilent 2100 Bioanalyzer. This clonotype was sampled from a woman in her thirties or forties with Graves' hyperthyroidism. The sample was blood.

The DNA reads TGTGCCAGCAGACTCGGACTAGCGGACCCGAGGGAGACCCAGTACTTC. Its translation is CASRLGLADPRETQYF. The V and J genes are TRBV7-2 and TRBJ2-5; 10 middle bases align to TRBD2. CDR1 and CDR2, looked up from the germline V gene, are SGHTA and FQGNSA. The germline V end is reduced by 6 bases and the J end by 5 bases; junction bases left unmatched: 12. There are 16 amino acids in the CDR3, from cysteine to phenylalanine inclusive. Only CDR3 DNA is held: 48 bases, read in frame from base 1.